One and the same sample provided the 23 T cell receptor beta chains below, sequenced in a study of OX40 agonist ivuxolimab in advanced cancers. The table came from immunoSEQ multiplex PCR; TCRdb's copy has only in-frame clones and leaves some out. The repertoire has 55,000 to 75,000 clones, more than 70% of them found once; the top ten carry 8.2%. Source: CD4+ or CD8+ T cells sorted from blood, taken in a trial of the OX40 agonist ivuxolimab. The source is an adult with an advanced solid tumor such as melanoma, head and neck, liver or kidney cancer.

This clone was seen a handful of times. The chain has TRBV7-3 and TRBJ2-1; 8 bases match TRBD1. The ends lost 0 bases at V and 5 bases at J; junction bases unmatched: 9. Germline CDR1 SGHTA, CDR2 FQGTGA. The CDR3 length is 17 residues. CDR3 in DNA: TGTGCCAGCAGCTTAACGGCACCGGGACAGGCTGACAATGAGCAGTTCTTC. It is translated as CASSLTAPGQADNEQFF.

The chain combines TRBV30 with TRBJ1-2, with TRBD1 matching over 9 bases. This CDR3 is built from 14 residues. V shed 3 bases, J shed 8 bases, and the junction held 10 bases outside the gene matches. The germline V gene encodes CDR1 GTSNPN and CDR2 SVGIG (reference sequence). CDR3 loop: CAWSENRGLGGYTF. The DNA of the CDR3 is TGTGCCTGGAGCGAAAACAGGGGGCTGGGGGGCTACACCTTC. Looking up the rest from reference TRBV30 and TRBJ1-2 gives the full variable domain: SQTIHQWPATLVQPVGSPLSLECTVEGTSNPNLYWYRQAAGRGLQLLFYSVGIGQISSEVPQNLSASRPQDRQFILSSKKLLLSDSGFYLCAWSENRGLGGYTFGSGTRLTVV.

Here the CDR3 DNA reads TGTGCCAGCTCACCACCGTCCCAGCGAGAGACCCAGTACTTC. Encoded protein: CASSPPSQRETQYF. The chain joins TRBV18 to TRBJ2-5; D not certain. The germline V gene encodes CDR1 KGHSH and CDR2 LQKENI. V gave up 0 bases and J gave up 4 bases, with 9 bases separating them. The CDR3 loop spans 14 amino acids.

In this sample, this clone turned up once. The chain is built from TRBV27 and TRBJ2-7; TRBD2 matches at 7 bases. The CDR3 is 14 amino acids. The germline CDR1 and CDR2 sequences are MNHEY and SMNVEV (reference sequence). J gave up 0 bases and V 5 bases, and 4 bases lay outside the gene matches. In nucleotides, the CDR3 is TGTGCCAGCAGTCCCGGGACTAACTCCTACGAGCAGTACTTC. Protein product: CASSPGTNSYEQYF.

The chain employs TRBV9 and TRBJ2-7; no clear D gene. Trimming stripped 4 bases from V and 2 bases from J, with 16 bases between. The germline V gene encodes CDR1 SGDLS and CDR2 YYNGEE. This CDR3 contains 15 residues. The CDR3 DNA sequence: TGTGCCAGCAGCCCCCGATTAGCTCCAACCTACGAGCAGTACTTC. It yields the protein CASSPRLAPTYEQYF.

The chain employs TRBV7-2 and TRBJ1-2, with a possible D match to TRBD1 (5 bases). Germline CDR1 is SGHTA and CDR2 is FQGNSA. Trimming left V 5 bases short and J 4 bases short, with 20 bases between. This CDR3 contains 16 residues. Written as DNA, the CDR3 is TGTGCCAGCAGCGCGGGGGAAAGCACAGGCGGCTATGGCTACACCTTC. Protein product: CASSAGESTGGYGYTF. Full variable domain (rest looked up from reference TRBV7-2 and TRBJ1-2): GAGVSQSPSNKVTEKGKDVELRCDPISGHTALYWYRQSLGQGLEFLIYFQGNSAPDKSGLPSDRFSAERTGGSVSTLTIQRTQQEDSAVYLCASSAGESTGGYGYTFGSGTRLTVV.

The chain carries TRBV2 and TRBJ2-5; 11 nucleotides line up with TRBD1. V dropped 5 bases and J dropped 5; count of bases not matched to a gene: 7. Germline V lookup: CDR1 SNHLY, CDR2 FYNNEI. This CDR3 region has 15 residues. The DNA of the CDR3 is TGTGCCAGCAGTCCCGGACAGGGGGCCTGGGAGACCCAGTACTTC. Its translation: CASSPGQGAWETQYF.

The rearrangement joins TRBV6-6 to TRBJ2-7; D may correspond to TRBD1 or TRBD2 (5 bases each). The CDR3 runs 13 residues. In germline, CDR1 is MNHNY, CDR2 SVGAGI (reference sequence). Trimming left V 5 bases short and J 2 bases short, with 10 bases between. This chain's CDR3 is CASSAGATYEQYV. CDR3 nucleotides: TGTGCCAGCAGTGCCGGGGCCACCTACGAGCAGTACGTC.

The chain joins TRBV5-6 to TRBJ2-3, with 8 bases that match TRBD2. The CDR3 loop spans 16 amino acids. The J segment lost 0 bases and the V segment lost 1 base, leaving 4 bases of the junction unmatched. Germline assignment: CDR1 SGHDT and CDR2 YYEEEE. This chain's CDR3 is CASSLYTSGSTDTQYF. The CDR3 region has the DNA TGTGCCAGCAGCTTGTATACTAGCGGTAGCACAGATACGCAGTATTTT.

This clone was counted a few times. The chain carries TRBV6-6 and TRBJ1-2; D is unresolved. The V end lost 2 bases, the J end lost 4 bases, and 11 bases lay between the germline ends. The CDR3 spans 14 residues. CDR1 is MNHNY, CDR2 SVGAGI, per germline (reference sequence). In DNA form, the CDR3 reads TGTGCCAGCAGTTACGACATAAGTATCTATGGCTACACCTTC. Its protein is CASSYDISIYGYTF.

This clone was counted between two and nine times. The gene calls are TRBV4-1 and TRBJ1-6; D is unclear. The CDR3 length is 16 residues. CDR1 is MGHRA, CDR2 YSYEKL, per germline. Trimming cost V 3 bases and J 5 bases, with 14 bases left between them. The CDR3 DNA reads TGCGCCAGCAGCCAGAGCTATCCCCCGCATAATTCACCCCTCCACTTT. This gives the protein CASSQSYPPHNSPLHF.

CDR3: CASSVLAEYNEQFF. CDR3 nucleotide sequence: TGTGCCAGCAGTGTACTAGCAGAGTACAATGAGCAGTTCTTC. The V call is TRBV6-4, the J call TRBJ2-1; D might be TRBD2 (6 bases). V was clipped by 4 bases and J by 4 bases, with 11 bases between them. The CDR3 covers 14 residues. Germline CDR1 and CDR2: MRHNA and SNTAGT.

The chain couples TRBV2 to TRBJ2-3; D gene unclear. This CDR3 has 16 amino acids. V was shortened by 2 bases and J by 0 bases, with 12 bases between the two germline ends. Per germline, CDR1 SNHLY and CDR2 FYNNEI. Here the CDR3 reads CASSERGRESTDTQYF. The CDR3 DNA reads TGTGCCAGCAGTGAACGTGGACGAGAAAGCACAGATACGCAGTATTTT.

This chain links TRBV6-1 with TRBJ2-2; 7 bases are shared with TRBD2. The CDR3 covers 15 residues. J was trimmed by 1 base and V by 5 bases; bases with no gene match: 4. Germline CDR1 MNHNS, CDR2 SASEGT. The DNA of the CDR3 is TGTGCCAGCAGTCCAAGCGGGGTGAACACCGGGGAGCTGTTTTTT. Translated: CASSPSGVNTGELFF.

This clone came up once. The chain has TRBV25-1 and TRBJ1-2; D is uncertain. The germline V and J ends were trimmed by 5 bases and 0 bases, with 16 bases remaining between them. CDR3 length: 16 residues. Looked up from germline, CDR1 is MGHDK and CDR2 is SYGVNS. CDR3 sequence: CASSPAGSPANYGYTF. The CDR3 bases are TGTGCCAGCAGTCCGGCCGGGTCCCCAGCTAACTATGGCTACACCTTC.

The rearrangement uses TRBV2 and TRBJ2-2; D not certain. The CDR3 consists of 12 residues. V lost 5 bases, J lost 7 bases, and 8 bases lay in between. The germline V gene encodes CDR1 SNHLY and CDR2 FYNNEI. The CDR3 DNA reads as TGTGCCAGCAGTTTAAATTTCGGGGAGCTGTTTTTT. Encoded protein: CASSLNFGELFF.

V and J are TRBV5-4 and TRBJ2-1; 7 nucleotides line up with TRBD2. There are 14 residues in the CDR3. Trimming at V came to 4 bases and at J to 5 bases, leaving 6 bases not matched to a gene. The germline gives CDR1 SGHNT, CDR2 YYREEE (reference sequence). The CDR3 DNA is TGTGCCAGCAGCCGCGGGGGAAGGGACAATGAGCAGTTCTTC. This translates into CASSRGGRDNEQFF. Variable domain in full (rest from reference TRBV5-4 and TRBJ2-1): ETGVTQSPTHLIKTRGQQVTLRCSSQSGHNTVSWYQQALGQGPQFIFQYYREEENGRGNFPPRFSGLQFPNYSSELNVNALELDDSALYLCASSRGGRDNEQFFGPGTRLTVL.

This clone came up once. The V and J genes are TRBV7-9 and TRBJ2-7; 8 nucleotides agree with TRBD1. The ends lost 4 bases at V and 0 bases at J; junction bases unmatched: 2. The germline CDR1 and CDR2 sequences are SEHNR and FQNEAQ (reference sequence). The CDR3 loop spans 14 amino acids. CDR3 amino acids: CASSSTGGSYEQYF. The CDR3 DNA sequence: TGTGCCAGCAGCTCCACAGGGGGCTCCTACGAGCAGTACTTC.

V is TRBV9 and J is TRBJ2-1, with D possibly TRBD1 on 6 matching bases. The CDR3 contains 15 residues. Germline values: CDR1 SGDLS, CDR2 YYNGEE. V lost 2 bases, J lost 3 bases, and 12 bases lay in between. In DNA, the CDR3 is TGTGCCAGCAGCGTCCGGGACACGAACTACAATGAGCAGTTCTTC. Translated, it gives CASSVRDTNYNEQFF.

The chain links TRBV18 to TRBJ1-1; D possibly corresponds to TRBD1 (5 bases). V was clipped by 8 bases and J by 4 bases, with 11 bases between them. The CDR3 is 12 residues long. Germline assignment: CDR1 KGHSH and CDR2 LQKENI. CDR3 sequence: CASAPGGTEAFF. The CDR3 bases are TGTGCCAGCGCCCCGGGGGGCACTGAAGCTTTCTTT.

This clone was counted ten times or more. At the DNA level, this CDR3 is encoded by other sequences in the same sample as well. The rearrangement uses TRBV18 and TRBJ1-4, with 10 nucleotides matching TRBD1. This CDR3 region has 14 residues. With 3 bases clipped from V and 8 bases from J, the junction kept 3 bases outside the gene matches. CDR1 KGHSH and CDR2 LQKENI come from the germline V gene. CDR3 nucleotides: TGTGCCAGCTCACCGGGGACAGGGGACGAAAAACTGTTTTTT. This sequence encodes CASSPGTGDEKLFF.

The chain links TRBV11-2 to TRBJ2-3; maybe TRBD2 (7 bases). Trimming took off 5 bases at V and 6 bases at J, with 18 bases between the two ends. Per the germline V gene, CDR1 is SGHAT and CDR2 is FQNNGV. The CDR3 extends over 15 amino acids. The CDR3 nucleotides read TGTGCCAGCAGCCGAAAGGGGGAGGGCCTTGATACGCAGTATTTT. Its translation: CASSRKGEGLDTQYF.

This chain uses TRBV19 with TRBJ1-5; D unresolved. Germline-derived CDR1 and CDR2 are LNHDA and SQIVND (reference sequence). The CDR3 length is 15 residues. Trimming stripped 1 base from V and 0 bases from J, with 7 bases between. The CDR3 protein is CASSIGGHSNQPQHF. CDR3 bases: TGTGCCAGTAGTATAGGCGGCCATAGCAATCAGCCCCAGCATTTT.